This passage covers 30 T cell receptor beta chains from one sample sequenced in a study of blood T cell repertoires in COVID-19. Clones were sequenced by immunoSEQ multiplex PCR, and TCRdb holds only the in-frame ones, with some missing. This table holds 65,000 to 85,000 clones, 85% to 90% found once. Sequencing used peripheral blood. The receptors stem from a man in his fifties with active COVID-19.

The genes are TRBV6-5 and TRBJ1-4, with 10 bases identical to TRBD1. The CDR3 has 14 residues. V dropped 5 bases and J dropped 5; count of bases not matched to a gene: 2. Germline CDR1 MNHEY, CDR2 SVGAGI. CDR3: CASSRDRGNEKLFF. CDR3 DNA: TGTGCCAGCAGTCGGGACAGGGGAAATGAAAAACTGTTTTTT.

DNA for the CDR3: TGCGCCAGCAGCTTGGGCGAGAGTCGAAATCAGCCCCAGCATTTT. This codes for CASSLGESRNQPQHF. This chain joins TRBV5-1 and TRBJ1-5, with D uncertain. Trimming removed 0 bases from V and 4 bases from J, with 11 bases in between. The CDR3 length is 15 residues. Germline values: CDR1 SGHRS, CDR2 YFSETQ.

V usage is TRBV2 and J usage is TRBJ1-2; TRBD1 matches 9 bases. The V segment lost 6 bases and the J segment 2 bases; nucleotides outside the gene matches: 10. Germline lookup yields CDR1 SNHLY and CDR2 FYNNEI. The CDR3 covers 16 residues. CDR3 nucleotides: TGTGCCAGCAGACGCCCTGGACAGGGGAACAACTATGGCTACACCTTC. It yields the protein CASRRPGQGNNYGYTF.

The chain employs TRBV5-1 and TRBJ2-3, with TRBD2 matching 9 bases. V lost 6 bases, J lost 2 bases, and 10 bases stayed unmatched. This CDR3 has 16 amino acids. Germline assignment: CDR1 SGHRS and CDR2 YFSETQ. The CDR3 DNA reads as TGCGCCAGCACGAGCGCGCGGGGGGGAGCCACAGATACGCAGTATTTT. Protein product: CASTSARGGATDTQYF.

The chain uses TRBV14 and TRBJ2-1, with 7 bases that match TRBD2. The CDR3 totals 16 residues. Unmatched junction bases numbered 5, after V lost 1 base and J lost 2 bases. The germline CDR1 and CDR2 sequences are SGHDN and FVKESK. CDR3 in amino acids: CASSQVGAGAYNEQFF. CDR3 in DNA: TGTGCCAGCAGCCAAGTTGGGGCGGGGGCCTACAATGAGCAGTTCTTC.

This chain uses TRBV29-1 with TRBJ2-3; the D gene is possibly TRBD2 (6 bases). Per the germline V gene, CDR1 is SQVTM and CDR2 is ANQGSEA. The CDR3 is 15 residues long. Between the trimmed V and J ends, which lost 0 bases and 4 bases, there was a span of 14 bases. CDR3 residues: CSVEESAGWPDTQYF. As DNA, the CDR3 is TGCAGCGTTGAAGAATCGGCGGGGTGGCCAGATACGCAGTATTTT.

This chain joins TRBV18 and TRBJ2-7; 7 bases fit TRBD2. The CDR3 length is 16 residues. Germline CDR1 reads KGHSH; CDR2 reads LQKENI. Trimming cost V 2 bases and J 2 bases; bases outside gene matches: 9. CDR3 nucleotide sequence: TGTGCCAGCTCACCAGCCGGTACTAGCGCTACCTACGAGCAGTACTTC. Translation gives CASSPAGTSATYEQYF.

This chain joins TRBV3-1 (or the pseudogene TRBV3-2) and TRBJ2-5; weak D call: TRBD2 (5 bases). Trimming removed 3 bases from V and 4 bases from J, with 15 bases in between. The V gene's germline CDR1 is LGHDT and CDR2 YNNKEL (reference sequence). CDR3 length: 15 amino acids. DNA for the CDR3: TGTGCCAGCAGCCATTCGCGGCTAGCCGTAGAGACCCAGTACTTC. Protein product: CASSHSRLAVETQYF.

V and J are TRBV5-1 and TRBJ2-1; TRBD2 matches 7 bases. V dropped 10 bases and J dropped 6; count of bases not matched to a gene: 16. The CDR3 runs to 15 residues. Germline CDR1 SGHRS, CDR2 YFSETQ. As DNA, the CDR3 is TGCGCCGCCGGTGGAATCGGGGGGAGGGGCAATGAGCAGTTCTTC. Amino acid sequence: CAAGGIGGRGNEQFF. The variable domain in full, with the rest retrieved from reference TRBV5-1 and TRBJ2-1, is KAGVTQTPRYLIKTRGQQVTLSCSPISGHRSVSWYQQTPGQGLQFLFEYFSETQRNKGNFPGRFSGRQFSNSRSEMNVSTLELGDSALYLCAAGGIGGRGNEQFFGPGTRLTVL.

This clone was detected only a few times. The rearrangement uses TRBV6-4 and TRBJ2-3, with TRBD1 matching 10 bases. The CDR3 consists of 14 residues. The V gene's germline CDR1 is MRHNA and CDR2 SNTAGT. V lost 4 bases to trimming and J lost 6 bases; unmatched junction nucleotides: 4. CDR3 protein: CASSGQGAGDTQYF. The CDR3 DNA reads as TGTGCCAGCAGTGGACAGGGGGCAGGGGATACGCAGTATTTT.

The chain combines TRBV6-2 or TRBV6-3 with TRBJ1-5; 8 bases are shared with TRBD1. CDR1 is MNHEY and CDR2 is SVGEGT in the germline V gene. The CDR3 is made up of 15 amino acids. V dropped 2 bases and J dropped 3; count of bases not matched to a gene: 3. This CDR3 is CASSYGQGFNQPQHF. DNA of the CDR3: TGTGCCAGCAGTTACGGACAGGGCTTCAATCAGCCCCAGCATTTT.

In the case of this clone: The identical CDR3 is also encoded by other nucleotide sequences in the sample. The chain uses TRBV21-1 and TRBJ2-1; the D call of TRBD2 is as the table states it, not checked on the DNA. TRBV21-1 is noted as a pseudogene. CDR3 length equals 16 residues. The CDR3 spells CASRPTGTSGRPRQFF. In DNA, the CDR3 is TGTGCCAGCAGGCCGACCGGGACTAGCGGGAGGCCCAGACAGTTCTTC.

The chain is built from TRBV7-9 and TRBJ2-3; the D is unclear. The CDR3 is 12 amino acids. V gave up 5 bases and J gave up 2 bases, with 5 bases separating them. The germline CDR1 and CDR2 sequences are SEHNR and FQNEAQ (reference sequence). CDR3 sequence: CASSTATDTQYF. CDR3 DNA: TGTGCCAGCAGCACAGCCACAGATACGCAGTATTTT. Together with reference TRBV7-9 and TRBJ2-3, the CDR3 gives the full variable domain: DTGVSQNPRHKITKRGQNVTFRCDPISEHNRLYWYRQTLGQGPEFLTYFQNEAQLEKSRLLSDRFSAERPKGSFSTLEIQRTEQGDSAMYLCASSTATDTQYFGPGTRLTVL.

The CDR3 region has the DNA TGTGCCAGCAGCTTGGTGCGGACTTCCACCGGGGAGCTGTTTTTT. Protein product: CASSLVRTSTGELFF. The rearrangement links TRBV5-6 to TRBJ2-2; a weak D match, TRBD2 (5 bases). Germline V gene sequence: CDR1 SGHDT, CDR2 YYEEEE. The CDR3 is 15 amino acids. Trimming removed 0 bases from V and 4 bases from J, with 10 bases in between.

The chain recombines TRBV2 with TRBJ1-5; TRBD1 aligns across 9 bases. V dropped 4 bases and J dropped 5; count of bases not matched to a gene: 3. The germline V gene has CDR1 SNHLY and CDR2 FYNNEI. The CDR3 spans 14 residues. This CDR3 reads CASSGQGGDQPQHF. In DNA form, the CDR3 reads TGTGCCAGCAGTGGACAGGGGGGCGATCAGCCCCAGCATTTT.

The sample holds a few counts of this clone. The chain uses TRBV28 and TRBJ2-5; TRBD2 matches 9 bases. Trimming cost V 9 bases and J 4 bases; bases outside gene matches: 6. This CDR3 has 13 residues. Germline V gene sequence: CDR1 MDHEN, CDR2 SYDVKM. The CDR3 region has the DNA TGTGCCAGTAGGGGCGGGAGGGCAGAGACCCAGTACTTC. Its translation is CASRGGRAETQYF.

The rearrangement joins TRBV7-8 to TRBJ1-2; D unclear. The CDR3 runs to 15 residues. V shed 1 base and J shed 0 bases, with 9 bases lying between them. CDR1 SGHVS and CDR2 FQNEAQ come from the germline V gene. The CDR3 loop is CASSLVTGTNYGYTF. The CDR3 nucleotides are TGTGCCAGCAGCTTAGTCACGGGGACTAACTATGGCTACACCTTC.

V and J are TRBV5-6 and TRBJ1-1; tentative D call: TRBD1 (5 bases). Trimming pared 0 bases from V and 5 bases from J, leaving 11 bases between. The V gene's germline CDR1 is SGHDT and CDR2 YYEEEE. The CDR3 has 14 amino acids. Here the CDR3 DNA reads TGTGCCAGCAGCTTGGAAGGGGCGCAGACTGAAGCTTTCTTT. It codes for CASSLEGAQTEAFF.

This clone was seen only once. J is TRBJ2-3 and V is TRBV7-8; D possibly corresponds to TRBD1 (6 bases). CDR1 SGHVS and CDR2 FQNEAQ come from the germline V gene. There are 17 residues in the CDR3. Trimming removed 2 bases at V and 1 base at J, with 16 bases between. The CDR3, as DNA: TGTGCCAGCAGCTTAAGGGACACCCGCTATGGCACAGATACGCAGTATTTT. Protein sequence: CASSLRDTRYGTDTQYF.

The chain employs TRBV7-2 and TRBJ1-6; 9 bases match TRBD1. Germline CDR1 and CDR2: SGHTA and FQGNSA. V lost 5 bases, J lost 7 bases, and 9 bases stayed unmatched. The CDR3 covers 16 residues. The CDR3 spells CASSPQGASGNSPLHF. DNA of the CDR3: TGTGCCAGCAGCCCACAGGGGGCCAGTGGGAATTCACCCCTCCACTTT.

The chain's CDR3 is CASSLEASGGLTDTQYF. The CDR3 DNA is TGCGCCAGCAGCTTGGAGGCTAGCGGGGGACTAACAGATACGCAGTATTTT. The J gene is TRBJ2-3, the V gene TRBV5-1, with 10 bases identical to TRBD2. CDR1 and CDR2 from the germline V gene are SGHRS and YFSETQ. The CDR3 has 17 amino acids. V shed 0 bases and J 3 bases; nucleotides not matched to a gene: 7.

V usage is TRBV9 and J usage is TRBJ2-3, with a possible D match to TRBD2 (7 bases). The CDR3 sequence is 15 residues long. The V gene's germline CDR1 is SGDLS and CDR2 YYNGEE. V shed 3 bases and J shed 0 bases, with 11 bases lying between them. The CDR3 sequence is CASSESGTSTDTQYF. In DNA form, the CDR3 reads TGTGCCAGCAGCGAGAGCGGGACAAGCACAGATACGCAGTATTTT.

The chain uses TRBV5-1 and TRBJ1-2, with a possible D match to TRBD1 (5 bases). With 4 bases removed from V and 4 bases from J, the gap between germline ends came to 14 bases. From germline, CDR1 is SGHRS and CDR2 YFSETQ. The CDR3 sequence is 14 residues long. The CDR3 sequence: CASSEGRGTYGYTF. The CDR3 coding sequence is TGCGCCAGCAGCGAGGGACGGGGGACCTATGGCTACACCTTC.

V and J are TRBV7-9 and TRBJ1-3, with D unresolved. CDR1 and CDR2 from the germline V gene are SEHNR and FQNEAQ (reference sequence). The CDR3 runs to 15 residues. The V and J ends lost 2 bases and 0 bases respectively, with 8 bases between them. DNA for the CDR3: TGTGCCAGCAGCTTACAACGCGGCTCTGGAAACACCATATATTTT. Amino acids: CASSLQRGSGNTIYF.

The V gene is TRBV20-1, the J gene TRBJ1-1; D may be TRBD1 (5 bases). CDR3 length: 11 residues. Germline CDR1 DFQATT, CDR2 SNEGSKA (reference sequence). In nucleotides, the CDR3 is TGCAGCGCCGACAGGAACACTGAAGCTTTCTTT. This sequence encodes CSADRNTEAFF.

The genes are TRBV2 and TRBJ1-1; D is possibly TRBD1 (5 bases). The CDR3 extends over 14 amino acids. CDR1 SNHLY and CDR2 FYNNEI come from the germline V gene. Trimming took off 6 bases at V and 6 bases at J, with 17 bases between the two ends. This chain's CDR3 is CASRPGQGGAEAFF. The DNA of the CDR3 is TGTGCCAGCAGGCCCGGGCAGGGAGGCGCTGAAGCTTTCTTT.

The V call is TRBV18, the J call TRBJ2-1; possible D gene TRBD2, 6 bases. CDR3 size: 15 residues. V dropped 1 base and J dropped 10 bases, with 17 bases sitting between them. Germline V gene sequence: CDR1 KGHSH, CDR2 LQKENI. The chain's CDR3 is CASSPRRAGSGEQFF. In nucleotides, the CDR3 is TGTGCCAGCTCACCACGAAGGGCCGGGAGCGGGGAGCAGTTCTTC.

J is TRBJ2-5 and V is TRBV30; 11 nucleotides align to TRBD2. This CDR3 comprises 15 residues. Germline lookup yields CDR1 GTSNPN and CDR2 SVGIG (reference sequence). V shed 2 bases and J 5 bases; nucleotides not matched to a gene: 7. CDR3 in DNA: TGTGCCTGGAGTTCCCCTAGCGGGAGGTCCGAGACCCAGTACTTC. Translating it yields CAWSSPSGRSETQYF.

This chain connects TRBV24-1 to TRBJ1-2; 7 bases agree with TRBD1. CDR3 length: 15 amino acids. V lost 1 base, J lost 3 bases, and 4 bases stayed unmatched. Germline CDR1 reads KGHDR; CDR2 reads SFDVKD. Here the CDR3 reads CATSDLGGTDYGYTF. In DNA, the CDR3 is TGTGCCACCAGTGATTTAGGGGGCACGGACTATGGCTACACCTTC.

Ten or more counts support this clone. This chain uses TRBV5-3 with TRBJ1-4, with TRBD1 identical over 9 bases. TRBV5-3 is an ORF; its function is uncertain. J lost 3 bases, V lost 4 bases, and 16 bases had no gene match. The CDR3 is 19 residues long. CDR3: CARSPMLSDRGEPNEKLFF. CDR3 nucleotides: TGTGCCAGAAGCCCCATGCTCTCGGACAGGGGAGAGCCTAATGAAAAACTGTTTTTT.